The table lists the clone carrying this T cell receptor (beta chain) with a few counts. Antigen specificity is unknown. These data originate in a study of cytomegalovirus exposure and HLA in healthy donors. The study's findings and limits: Within a later analysis, the majority of CMV-associated TCR beta chains appeared HLA-restricted. Versus the 666-donor mean, an Asian-associated ancestry cluster reportedly showed fewer N-insertions in a later analysis. Information on immune exposure was restricted to one variable (CMV serostatus). Investigators reported over 150 TCR beta chains as tied to cytomegalovirus.

The J segment lost 7 bases and the V segment lost 4 bases, leaving 11 bases of the junction unmatched. Germline CDR1 is MNHEY and CDR2 is SVGAGI. This CDR3 contains 16 residues. PCR was performed using 60 Vbeta and 13 Jbeta primers. Sequencing was performed with immunoSEQ multiplex PCR; in TCRdb, only in-frame clones are kept and a portion is missing. The sample comprises hundreds of thousands of clones, around 89% of which are singletons, and approximately 1% rests with the top ten. What was sequenced was PBMCs. This sequence joins TRBV6-5 and TRBJ2-7; 12 bases are shared with TRBD1. The origin of this receptor is a woman younger than 30 in good health and CMV-seronegative. The DNA of the CDR3 is TGTGCCAGCAGTTCGAGGATGGGACAGGGGGCGTGGGAGCAGTACTTC. Amino acids: CASSSRMGQGAWEQYF.